The subject of this entry is one T cell receptor beta chain. The data are from a study of response to subunit inactivated influenza vaccine. Each CDR3 protein is one row after TCRdb ran MiXCR on the RT-PCR reads. The table has 500,000 to 650,000 distinct CDR3 sequences, roughly 8.2% seen once. The TCR was taken from a man aged 45 to 75 who received an inactivated influenza vaccine. This sample comprised PBMCs from blood, obtained less than 30 months after vaccination.

Written as DNA, the CDR3 is TGTGCCAGCAGCCTCCCAGGGGGTGAAGCTTTCTTT. Translation gives CASSLPGGEAFF. The V call is TRBV3-1, the J call TRBJ1-1; 7 positions agree with TRBD1. The CDR3 covers 12 residues. Germline CDR1 and CDR2: LGHDT and YNNKEL (reference sequence). V lost 4 bases, J lost 7 bases, and 3 bases stayed unmatched.